This TCR beta chain was obtained from a study of T-cell memory formation after mild COVID-19. About the study: TCR clusters showed largely donor specificity.

Amplification by 5'RACE using constant-segment primers produced TCR alpha and TCR beta cDNA libraries that carried sample barcodes and UMIs. MiXCR, applied by TCRdb to the 5' RACE reads, yields one record per CDR3 protein. The sample holds roughly 100,000 distinct CDR3 sequences; 15% to 20% are singletons and the top ten take 25% to 30%. Study-wide results and limits: Some SARS-CoV-2-responding clones were already detected in memory before infection.

As to this clonotype: Its specificity is not known.

The TCR sequence derives from an adult woman who had mild COVID-19 (a few samples of this study predate the infection). Cell type and time point are not known. Sequencing used PBMCs or a T cell subset sorted from them (not recorded which).

The CDR3, as DNA: TGTGCCAGCAGCTCGTCCAGCGGGACTAAGACCGGGGAGCTGTTTTTT. It yields the protein CASSSSSGTKTGELFF. The gene calls are TRBV12-3 or TRBV12-4 and TRBJ2-2, with 7 bases lining up with TRBD2. The CDR3 length is 16 residues. With 6 bases clipped from V and 5 bases from J, the junction kept 12 bases outside the gene matches.